Presented here are 11 T cell receptor beta chains from one specimen sequenced in a study of radiotherapy plus CTLA-4 blockade in lung cancer. Generated by immunoSEQ multiplex PCR, the TCRdb table keeps only in-frame clones and is missing some. The sample shows tens of thousands of clones, roughly 85% of them seen only once. Material: peripheral blood, obtained from a patient treated with radiotherapy plus ipilimumab. The origin of the receptors is a human donor with non-small cell lung cancer who had a complete response to radiotherapy plus ipilimumab.

This chain uses TRBV7-9 with TRBJ1-4; TRBD1 agrees at 7 bases. CDR3 length: 18 amino acids. J lost 0 bases, V lost 4 bases, and 11 bases had no gene match. Germline V gives CDR1 SEHNR, CDR2 FQNEAQ (reference sequence). The CDR3 is CASSSRQGPSATNEKLFF. The CDR3 region has the DNA TGTGCCAGCAGCTCTCGACAGGGCCCTAGTGCAACTAATGAAAAACTGTTTTTT.

This clone was seen once. This chain connects TRBV5-8 to TRBJ2-2, with a possible D match to TRBD1 (6 bases). V lost 2 bases and J 5 bases, leaving 10 bases between the germline ends. Looked up from germline, CDR1 is SGHTS and CDR2 is YDEGEE. This CDR3 has 14 residues. CDR3 protein: CASSLEQGTGELFF. The CDR3 nucleotides read TGTGCCAGCAGCTTAGAACAGGGTACCGGGGAGCTGTTTTTT.

The chain is built from TRBV5-6 and TRBJ2-3, with D possibly being TRBD1 (6 bases). V lost 2 bases, J lost 2 bases, and 9 bases lay in between. Looked up from germline, CDR1 is SGHDT and CDR2 is YYEEEE. The CDR3 is made up of 14 amino acids. The CDR3 here is CASSFQGNTDTQYF. The CDR3 DNA reads as TGTGCCAGCAGCTTCCAGGGGAACACAGATACGCAGTATTTT.

This clone has a handful of counts. The J gene is TRBJ1-5, the V gene TRBV5-4; D is undetermined. The V end lost 3 bases, the J end lost 0 bases, and 7 bases lay between the germline ends. The V gene's germline CDR1 is SGHNT and CDR2 YYREEE (reference sequence). The CDR3 length is 14 residues. The CDR3 DNA reads as TGTGCCAGCAGCTCGAGTCCTAGCAATCAGCCCCAGCATTTT. It codes for CASSSSPSNQPQHF.

This clone was seen only once. The chain is built from TRBV12-5 and TRBJ2-1; the D is unclear. The CDR3 extends over 13 amino acids. The germline CDR1 and CDR2 sequences are LGHNT and FRNRAP. Trimming took 6 bases from V and 6 from J, leaving 12 bases between them. In DNA form, the CDR3 reads TGTGCTAGTGGCCCAGATTTGGTCAATGAGCAGTTCTTC. This sequence encodes CASGPDLVNEQFF.

The chain couples TRBV5-1 to TRBJ2-5; 8 bases fit TRBD1. The germline gives CDR1 SGHRS, CDR2 YFSETQ. The CDR3 has 18 residues. After removal of 2 bases from V and 7 bases from J, the junction contained 19 bases not matched to a gene. The CDR3 DNA sequence: TGCGCCAGCAGCTTTCATCTTGGGATTCGTGACAGGGGTCGGACCCAGTACTTC. Encoded protein: CASSFHLGIRDRGRTQYF.

This chain joins TRBV7-2 and TRBJ1-2, with TRBD1 identical over 7 bases. The germline V gene encodes CDR1 SGHTA and CDR2 FQGNSA. The CDR3 runs to 17 residues. Trimming removed 1 base from V and 2 bases from J; junction bases left unmatched: 10. CDR3 coding DNA: TGTGCCAGCAGCTTAGGGCCAGGGGGTGGTGCAAACTATGGCTACACCTTC. Encoded protein: CASSLGPGGGANYGYTF.

This clone was observed a single time. CDR3 sequence: CASSGAYQETQYF. For the CDR3, the DNA is TGCGCCAGCAGTGGCGCGTACCAAGAGACCCAGTACTTC. The chain is built from TRBV10-1 and TRBJ2-5; D unclear. Germline V lookup: CDR1 WNHNN, CDR2 SYGVQD (reference sequence). CDR3 length: 13 residues. With 4 bases removed from V and 0 bases from J, the gap between germline ends came to 6 bases.

The chain links TRBV6-1 to TRBJ1-5; tentative D call: TRBD1 (5 bases). The length of the CDR3 is 11 residues. Germline lookup yields CDR1 MNHNS and CDR2 SASEGT. V was pared by 6 bases and J by 12 bases, with 12 bases between. The CDR3 coding sequence is TGTGCCAGCAGAAGGTCTGGGGGCCAGCATTTT. Its protein product is CASRRSGGQHF.

There are a few counts of this clone. V and J are TRBV11-3 and TRBJ2-2; D not resolved. The CDR3 runs to 14 residues. Per germline, CDR1 SGHNT and CDR2 YENEEA. V shed 3 bases and J shed 1 base, with 6 bases lying between them. The CDR3, as DNA: TGTGCCAGCAGCTTGAGTTTGAACACCGGGGAGCTGTTTTTT. This encodes CASSLSLNTGELFF.

This chain connects TRBV7-2 to TRBJ1-6; 8 bases fit TRBD1. The CDR3 runs 15 residues. The germline V gene has CDR1 SGHTA and CDR2 FQGNSA. Losses at the gene ends were 0 bases for V and 9 bases for J; bases not matched to a gene: 4. CDR3 bases: TGTGCCAGCAGCTTAGCACGGACAGGGTTTTCACCCCTCCACTTT. Translating gives CASSLARTGFSPLHF. The full variable domain, in which reference TRBV7-2 and TRBJ1-6 provide the parts outside the CDR3, is GAGVSQSPSNKVTEKGKDVELRCDPISGHTALYWYRQSLGQGLEFLIYFQGNSAPDKSGLPSDRFSAERTGGSVSTLTIQRTQQEDSAVYLCASSLARTGFSPLHFGNGTRLTVT.